This entry is about one T cell receptor beta chain. No cognate antigen has been identified for it. Base qualities are not recorded, but no much larger clone differs from it by a single base. This specimen belongs to a study of blood T cell repertoires in COVID-19 (dated by TCRdb to between 2020 and 2021). In the study overall: The collaborator samples originated in the United States, Italy and Spain and spanned the acute and convalescent phases of COVID-19. The material from the prospective study consisted of cDNA or gDNA derived from T cells, B-cell-depleted T cells, or PBMCs. Subjects who had been exposed to COVID-19, were actively infected with it, or had recovered from it provided the deeply sampled blood TCRbeta repertoires that made up the dataset. The repertoires were released in a freely available public database meant as a resource for research on the immune response to SARS-CoV-2. Samples were obtained from the ongoing ImmuneRACE study (first 160 participants) and from about 1,300 subjects provided by 6 global collaborators. Sample metadata almost always included a de-identified subject ID, COVID-19 status, age in years and sex. Where available, HLA class I and class II types were obtained from metadata supplied by the sample provider rather than from assay-based typing. Study-wide findings and limitations: How much clinical and demographic metadata was included differed by source and by participant, and the metadata was provided uncurated.

Whole blood was collected in K2EDTA tubes by collaborating institutions according to the institutions' own protocols. For TCRbeta analysis, collaborator samples were shipped as frozen whole blood, as isolated PBMCs, or as DNA extracted from either sample type. The immunoSEQ Assay, a bias-controlled multiplex PCR, was used to amplify TCRbeta CDR3 regions from genomic DNA. On the study's bioinformatics: Nucleated cell counts per sample were estimated from amplification of reference gene primers within the assay. To quantify the absolute abundance of each unique TCRbeta CDR3 rearrangement, sequence reads were collapsed and filtered. For each sample, productive Simpson clonality was calculated as the square root of Simpson's diversity index over productive rearrangements. The immuneACCESS repertoire file appears here via TCRdb, limited to in-frame rearrangements. These files lack a portion of the clones; in checked studies, under half of the deficit traces to unresolved V genes, and the cause of the others is not known. V, J and clone size were drawn from that table, and D and trimming were deduced from the DNA. The sample yields under 250,000 clones; 75% to 90% were counted once. Jointly, the top ten make up roughly 2.7% of the sample.

Sequenced: peripheral blood. This clonotype originated in a woman in her seventies with active or convalescent COVID-19.

Here is the DNA: TGTGCCAGCAGCTCCCGGGGAGGCCAGGGAAACACCATATATTTT. It specifies CASSSRGGQGNTIYF. Recombination connected TRBV5-5 to TRBJ1-3; confidence is insufficient to name the D gene. Counted from cysteine to phenylalanine, this CDR3 has 15 amino acids. The read is trimmed to its CDR3 DNA, 45 bases read in frame from base 1. V loses 3 bases, J loses 4 bases, and the germline ends lie 14 bases apart. According to the germline V gene (reference sequence), CDR1 reads SGHKS and CDR2 reads YYEKEE.